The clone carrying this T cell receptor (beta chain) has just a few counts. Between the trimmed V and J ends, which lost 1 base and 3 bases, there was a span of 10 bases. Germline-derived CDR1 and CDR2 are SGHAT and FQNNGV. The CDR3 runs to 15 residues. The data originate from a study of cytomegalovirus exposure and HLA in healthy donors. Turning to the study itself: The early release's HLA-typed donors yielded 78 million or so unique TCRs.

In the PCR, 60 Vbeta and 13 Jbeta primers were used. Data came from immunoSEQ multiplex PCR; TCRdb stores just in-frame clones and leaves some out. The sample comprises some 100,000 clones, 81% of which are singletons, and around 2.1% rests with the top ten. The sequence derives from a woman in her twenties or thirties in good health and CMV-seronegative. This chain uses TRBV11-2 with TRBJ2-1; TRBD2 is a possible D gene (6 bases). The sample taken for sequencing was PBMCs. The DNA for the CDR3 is TGTGCCAGCAGCTTAGGCCGGGACTTCTACAATGAGCAGTTCTTC. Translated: CASSLGRDFYNEQFF.